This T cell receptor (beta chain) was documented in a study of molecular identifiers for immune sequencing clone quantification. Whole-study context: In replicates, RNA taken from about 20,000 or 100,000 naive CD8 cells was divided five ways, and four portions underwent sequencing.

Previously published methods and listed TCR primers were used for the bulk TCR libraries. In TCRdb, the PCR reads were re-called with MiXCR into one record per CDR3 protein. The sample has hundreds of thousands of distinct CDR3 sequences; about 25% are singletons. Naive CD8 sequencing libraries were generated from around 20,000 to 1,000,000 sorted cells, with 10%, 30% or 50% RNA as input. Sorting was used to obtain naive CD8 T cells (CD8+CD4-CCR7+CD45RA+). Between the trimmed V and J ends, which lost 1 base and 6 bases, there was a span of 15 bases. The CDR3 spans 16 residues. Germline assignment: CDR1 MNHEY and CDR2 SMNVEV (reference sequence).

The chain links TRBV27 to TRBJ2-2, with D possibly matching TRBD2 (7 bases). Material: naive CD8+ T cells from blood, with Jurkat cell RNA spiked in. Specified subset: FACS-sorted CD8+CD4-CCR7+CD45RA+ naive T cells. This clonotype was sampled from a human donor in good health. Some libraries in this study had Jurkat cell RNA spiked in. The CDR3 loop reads CASSLFGGLRAGELFF. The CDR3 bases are TGTGCCAGCAGTTTATTCGGGGGGCTCAGGGCCGGGGAGCTGTTTTTT.